This T cell receptor (beta chain) was documented in a study of T-cell memory formation after mild COVID-19. TCRdb recomputed calls from the 5' RACE reads with MiXCR, one row per CDR3 protein. Of around 340,000 distinct CDR3 sequences in the sample, roughly 20% are singletons; the top ten hold around 13%. The V gene's germline CDR1 is SGHRS and CDR2 YFSETQ. Trimming pared 4 bases from V and 0 bases from J, leaving 5 bases between. There are 13 residues in the CDR3. The chain employs TRBV5-1 and TRBJ2-4; no reliable D call. The TCR sequence derives from an adult woman who had mild COVID-19 (a few samples of this study predate the infection). Cell type and time point are not known. Material: PBMCs or a T cell subset sorted from them (not recorded which). CDR3 amino acids: CASSNPAKNIQYF. CDR3 coding DNA: TGCGCCAGCAGCAATCCAGCCAAAAACATTCAGTACTTC.